This TCR beta chain was obtained from a study of a mutant IDH1 vaccine in newly diagnosed glioma (dated by TCRdb to the early 2020s). Background for the entire study: Vaccination began 4-6 weeks after radiotherapy alone, or alongside temozolomide cycles in the chemotherapy-containing groups. Before enrollment, most patients had been given radiochemotherapy with temozolomide as standard therapy, while the rest had received either radiotherapy alone or temozolomide alone. Of the roughly 31 treated patients, approximately 62% were male and 37.5% were female, and the mean age was around 40 years. Longitudinal TCRB deep sequencing was done for 25 treated patients, wherever samples were available for exploratory analyses. Peripheral blood samples were drawn at six visits, namely V03 (baseline), V05, V07, V10, V12 and V13. The week-35 safety follow-up was designated visit V12, and the week-47 end of study was designated visit V13.

The germline V gene gives CDR1 as SNHLY and CDR2 as FYNNEI. The CDR3 contains 15 residues, cysteine and phenylalanine counted. The CDR3 DNA has 45 bases and is translated from base 1. V is cut back by 7 bases and J by 6 bases, with 12 bases in the junction unmatched. Library preparation was by the immunoSEQ multiplex PCR assay. Following the manufacturer's protocol, the hsTCRB Kit was used to amplify rearranged TCR beta chain sequences. An Illumina MiSeq was used to sequence the TCRB libraries. Per the source publication's procedure: Demultiplexing, trimming and gene mapping were performed with the kit vendor's proprietary platform. TCRdb's version of the immuneACCESS table is confined to in-frame rearrangements and falls short of the full clone set. An unresolved V gene accounts for under half of the shortfall where checked; the remainder is of unknown origin. Clonal size and the V and J genes are those of that table, whereas D and trimming came from the DNA. Counted in this sample were 35,000 to 50,000 clones; about 83% of them appeared once. Under 6% of the sample is in the top ten clones.

To note about this clone: Which antigen it targets is not known. Qualities for individual bases were not recorded, and no much larger clone is one base off.

Taken with the paper, the label for time point translates to: week 35, safety follow-up. Each vaccine dose, consisting of 300 ug of a 20-mer mutant IDH1 peptide in Montanide, was administered subcutaneously with topical imiquimod. Patients received eight vaccinations in weeks 1, 3, 5, 7, 11, 15, 19 and 23, corresponding to visits V03 through V10. All donors had newly diagnosed IDH1-mutant astrocytomas of WHO grade 3 or 4 that showed loss of nuclear ATRX. The samples were drawn from NOA16, a multicentre, single-arm, open-label phase I trial in Germany that tested a mutant IDH1 peptide vaccine in humans for the first time. Genomic DNA for TCRB sequencing was isolated from EDTA blood with the DNeasy Blood and Tissue Kit. What the research found in general, with its limitations: It was noted by the authors that analyses of patient blood samples could not be reproduced owing to sample limitations. No apparent relationship was observed between pseudoprogression and alterations in the top peripheral T cell clonotypes detected by TCRB sequencing. PBMC samples for TCRB deep sequencing were selected based on availability. Across multiple MHC alleles, vaccine-induced immune responses were seen in around 93% of patients.

Sequenced here: PBMCs, sampled from a glioma patient whose treatment included an IDH1 peptide vaccine. The rearranged chain carries TRBV2 and TRBJ1-1, with 9 bases in between that match TRBD1. This clonotype was obtained from a woman between 45 and 65 years old with glioma. Here the CDR3 is given as CASISGTGLNAEAFF. The DNA is as follows: TGTGCCAGCATTTCCGGGACAGGGCTTAACGCTGAAGCTTTCTTT.